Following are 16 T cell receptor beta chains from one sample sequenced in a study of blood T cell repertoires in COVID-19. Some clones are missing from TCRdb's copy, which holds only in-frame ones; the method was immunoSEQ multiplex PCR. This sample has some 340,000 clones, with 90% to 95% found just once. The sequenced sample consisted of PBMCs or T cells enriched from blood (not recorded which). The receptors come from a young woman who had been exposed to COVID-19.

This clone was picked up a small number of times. The CDR3 reads CASSLFGGGSYEQYF. DNA for the CDR3: TGTGCCAGCAGCTTATTCGGCGGGGGTTCCTACGAGCAGTACTTC. The genes are TRBV11-2 and TRBJ2-7; 7 nucleotides line up with TRBD2. The V segment lost 2 bases and the J segment 1 base; nucleotides outside the gene matches: 5. The CDR3 extends over 15 amino acids. Germline assignment: CDR1 SGHAT and CDR2 FQNNGV.

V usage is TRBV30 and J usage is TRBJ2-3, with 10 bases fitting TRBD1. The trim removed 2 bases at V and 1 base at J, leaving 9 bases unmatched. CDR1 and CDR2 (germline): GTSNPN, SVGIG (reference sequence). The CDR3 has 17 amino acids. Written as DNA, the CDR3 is TGTGCCTGGAGTCCTAAGAGGGGGACAGGGGGCACAGATACGCAGTATTTT. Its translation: CAWSPKRGTGGTDTQYF.

CDR3: CASSLGGLGNTEAFF. In DNA form, the CDR3 reads TGTGCCAGCAGCTTGGGGGGGCTGGGGAACACTGAAGCTTTCTTT. This chain connects TRBV5-4 to TRBJ1-1; the D gene is possibly TRBD1 (6 bases). Per germline, CDR1 SGHNT and CDR2 YYREEE (reference sequence). The CDR3 length is 15 residues. Trimming left V 0 bases short and J 1 base short, with 10 bases between.

CDR3 loop: CASSYSYKQGQYF. CDR3 DNA sequence: TGTGCCAGCAGTTACTCGTATAAACAGGGGCAGTACTTC. The chain links TRBV6-5 to TRBJ2-7, with TRBD1 as a possible D gene (6 bases). Germline assignment: CDR1 MNHEY and CDR2 SVGAGI. The CDR3 is made up of 13 amino acids. Trimming took 0 bases from V and 9 from J, leaving 12 bases between them.

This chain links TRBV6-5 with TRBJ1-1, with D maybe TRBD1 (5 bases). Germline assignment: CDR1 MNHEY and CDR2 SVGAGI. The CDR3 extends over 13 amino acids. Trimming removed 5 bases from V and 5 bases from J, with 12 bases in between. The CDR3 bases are TGTGCCAGCAGTCCCACCAGGGTGACTGAAGCTTTCTTT. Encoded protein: CASSPTRVTEAFF.

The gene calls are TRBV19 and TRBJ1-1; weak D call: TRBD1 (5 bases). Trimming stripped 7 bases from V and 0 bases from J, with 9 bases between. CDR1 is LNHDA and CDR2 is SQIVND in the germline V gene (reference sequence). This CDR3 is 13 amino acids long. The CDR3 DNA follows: TGTGCCAGTAATCTACAGGTGAACACTGAAGCTTTCTTT. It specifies CASNLQVNTEAFF.

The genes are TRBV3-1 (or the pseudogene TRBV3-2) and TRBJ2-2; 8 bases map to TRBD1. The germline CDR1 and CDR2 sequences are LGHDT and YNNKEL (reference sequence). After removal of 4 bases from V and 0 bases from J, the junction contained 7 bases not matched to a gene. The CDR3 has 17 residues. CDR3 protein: CASSPTGGYANTGELFF. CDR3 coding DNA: TGTGCCAGCAGCCCCACAGGGGGTTACGCGAACACCGGGGAGCTGTTTTTT.

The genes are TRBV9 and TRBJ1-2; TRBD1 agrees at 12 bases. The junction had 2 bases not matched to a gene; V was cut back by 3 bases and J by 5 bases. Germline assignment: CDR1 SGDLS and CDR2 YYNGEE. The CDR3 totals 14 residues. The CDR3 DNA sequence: TGTGCCAGCAGCGGGGACAGGGGGCTTTATGGCTACACCTTC. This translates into CASSGDRGLYGYTF.

The CDR3 here is CASSLGTIYGYTF. The CDR3 nucleotides read TGTGCCAGCAGTTTAGGGACAATCTATGGCTACACCTTC. This chain links TRBV12-3 or TRBV12-4 with TRBJ1-2; perhaps TRBD1 as D (5 bases). Trimming left V 1 base short and J 4 bases short, with 7 bases between. The CDR3 runs 13 residues.

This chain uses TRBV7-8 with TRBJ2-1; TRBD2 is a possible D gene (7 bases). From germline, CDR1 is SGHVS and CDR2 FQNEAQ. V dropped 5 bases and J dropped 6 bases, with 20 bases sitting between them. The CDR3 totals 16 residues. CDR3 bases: TGTGCCAGCAGCCCATCCGGCGGGGGCGCATTCAATGAGCAGTTCTTC. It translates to CASSPSGGGAFNEQFF.

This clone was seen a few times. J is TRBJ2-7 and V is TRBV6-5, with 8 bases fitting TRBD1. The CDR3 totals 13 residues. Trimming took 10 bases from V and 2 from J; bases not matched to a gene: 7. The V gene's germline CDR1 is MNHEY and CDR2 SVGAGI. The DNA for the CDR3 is TGTGCCACCGGACAGGGTTGGGCCTACGAGCAGTACTTC. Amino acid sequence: CATGQGWAYEQYF.

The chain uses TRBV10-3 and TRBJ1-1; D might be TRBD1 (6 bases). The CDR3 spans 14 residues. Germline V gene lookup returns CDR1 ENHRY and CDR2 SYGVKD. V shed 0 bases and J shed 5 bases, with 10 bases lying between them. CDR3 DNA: TGTGCCATCAGTGAGTCCAGGGGACGGACTGAAGCTTTCTTT. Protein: CAISESRGRTEAFF.

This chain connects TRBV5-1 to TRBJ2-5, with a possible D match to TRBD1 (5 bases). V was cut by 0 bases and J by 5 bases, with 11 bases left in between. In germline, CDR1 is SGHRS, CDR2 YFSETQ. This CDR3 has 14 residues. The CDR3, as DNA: TGCGCCAGCAGCTTGGAAGGGGCAGGGGAGACCCAGTACTTC. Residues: CASSLEGAGETQYF.

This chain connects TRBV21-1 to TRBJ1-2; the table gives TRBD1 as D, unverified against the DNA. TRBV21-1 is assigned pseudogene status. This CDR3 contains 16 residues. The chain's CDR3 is CASSKRWDRGSYGYTF. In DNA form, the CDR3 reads TGTGCCAGCAGCAAACGATGGGACAGGGGAAGCTATGGCTACACCTTC.

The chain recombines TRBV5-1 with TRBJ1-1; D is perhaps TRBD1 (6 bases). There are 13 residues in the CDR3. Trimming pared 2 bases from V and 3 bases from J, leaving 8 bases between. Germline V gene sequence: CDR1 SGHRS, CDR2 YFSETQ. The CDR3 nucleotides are TGCGCCAGCAGCTTTGAGGGGGACACTGAAGCTTTCTTT. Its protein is CASSFEGDTEAFF.

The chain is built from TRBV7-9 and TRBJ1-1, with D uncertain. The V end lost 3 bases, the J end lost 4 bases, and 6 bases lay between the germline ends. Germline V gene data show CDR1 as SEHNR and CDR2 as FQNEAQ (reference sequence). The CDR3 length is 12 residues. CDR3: CASSFLGTEAFF. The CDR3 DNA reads TGTGCCAGCAGCTTTCTCGGCACTGAAGCTTTCTTT.